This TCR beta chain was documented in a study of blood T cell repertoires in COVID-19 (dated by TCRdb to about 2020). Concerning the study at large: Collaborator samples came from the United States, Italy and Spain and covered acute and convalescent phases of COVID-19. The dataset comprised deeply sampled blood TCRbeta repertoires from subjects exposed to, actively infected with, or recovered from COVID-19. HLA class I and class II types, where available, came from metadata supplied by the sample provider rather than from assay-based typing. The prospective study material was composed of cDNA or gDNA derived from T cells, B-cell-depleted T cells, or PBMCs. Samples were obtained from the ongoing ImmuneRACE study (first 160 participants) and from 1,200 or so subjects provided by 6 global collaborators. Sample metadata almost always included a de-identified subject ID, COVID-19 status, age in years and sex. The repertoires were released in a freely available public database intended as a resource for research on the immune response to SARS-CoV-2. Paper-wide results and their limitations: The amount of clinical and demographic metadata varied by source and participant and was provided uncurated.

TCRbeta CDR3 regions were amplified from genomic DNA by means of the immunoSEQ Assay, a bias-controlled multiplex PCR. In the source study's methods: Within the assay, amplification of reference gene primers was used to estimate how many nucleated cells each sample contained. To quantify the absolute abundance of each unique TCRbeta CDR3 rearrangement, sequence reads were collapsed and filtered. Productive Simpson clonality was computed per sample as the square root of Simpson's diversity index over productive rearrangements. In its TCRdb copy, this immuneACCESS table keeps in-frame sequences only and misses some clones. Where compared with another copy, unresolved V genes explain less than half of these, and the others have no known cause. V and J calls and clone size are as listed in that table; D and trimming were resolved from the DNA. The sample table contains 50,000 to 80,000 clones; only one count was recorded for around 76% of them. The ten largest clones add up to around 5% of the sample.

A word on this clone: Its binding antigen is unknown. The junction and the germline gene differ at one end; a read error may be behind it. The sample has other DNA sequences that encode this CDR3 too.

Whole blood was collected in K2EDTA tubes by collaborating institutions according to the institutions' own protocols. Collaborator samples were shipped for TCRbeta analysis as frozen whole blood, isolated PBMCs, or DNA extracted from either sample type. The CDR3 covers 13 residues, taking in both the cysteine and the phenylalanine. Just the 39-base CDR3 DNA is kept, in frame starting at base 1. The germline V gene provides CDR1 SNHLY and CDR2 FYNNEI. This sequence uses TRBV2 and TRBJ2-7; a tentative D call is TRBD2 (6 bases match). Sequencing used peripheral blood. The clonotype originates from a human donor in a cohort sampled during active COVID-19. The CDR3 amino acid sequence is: CASNGIGGYEQYF. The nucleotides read TGTGCTAGCAATGGAATTGGAGGGTACGAGCAGTACTTC.